Reported below is one TCR beta chain. The antigen is undetermined. Treatment defined: approximately nine-day PBMC culture with coronavirus spike peptide pools or control peptides (ViraFEST assay). Cultured CD4+ T cell DNA was sequenced using the Oncomine TCR Beta short-read assay. MiXCR, applied by TCRdb to the PCR reads, yields one record per CDR3 protein. The sample lists 10,000 to 12,000 distinct CDR3 sequences, approximately 57% occurring once. CDR1 is SGHRS and CDR2 is YFSETQ in the germline V gene. V shed 5 bases and J 2 bases; nucleotides not matched to a gene: 6. CDR3 size: 14 residues. This entry is derived from a study of vaccination and CD4 T cells after COVID-19. Findings of the study overall: Convalescent patients displayed spike mono-reactivity in 304 of 307 vaccine-specific clones.

The sequence came from a human donor who had recovered from COVID-19. The sample was CD4+ T cells from blood, cultured in vitro. J is TRBJ2-5 and V is TRBV5-1, with 7 bases matching TRBD1. The DNA of the CDR3 is TGCGCCAGCAGGGTAGGGACAGCTCAAGAGACCCAGTACTTC. Its translation is CASRVGTAQETQYF.